These 22 T cell receptor beta chains came from one sample sequenced in a study of T-cell reconstitution after alpha-beta-depleted transplantation in children. Preparation of the TCRbeta library involved a method that used unique molecular identifiers. Each CDR3 protein gets one entry after TCRdb re-called the PCR reads with MiXCR. The sample lists tens of thousands of distinct CDR3 sequences, 15% to 20% occurring once. The material sequenced was PBMCs, mostly from graft donor cells, taken 360 days after TCRalphabeta/CD19-depleted stem cell transplant. Receptors were obtained from a male patient between 2 and 10 years old who had a stem cell transplant for acute lymphoblastic leukemia, so the T cells may come from the graft donor.

This clonotype was seen a handful of times. The rearrangement joins TRBV29-1 to TRBJ2-7, with TRBD1 matching over 9 bases. The CDR3 is 13 amino acids. CDR1 and CDR2 from the germline V gene are SQVTM and ANQGSEA. V trimming: 6 bases; J trimming: 5 bases; junction bases outside the gene matches: 8. The CDR3 DNA sequence: TGCAGCGTCCACAGACAGGGGGTGAACGAGCAGTACTTC. The encoded protein is CSVHRQGVNEQYF.

This clonotype was detected ten times or more. The V call is TRBV12-3 or TRBV12-4, the J call TRBJ2-1; 11 positions agree with TRBD2. V was clipped by 5 bases and J by 8 bases; unmatched bases: 20. The CDR3 loop spans 19 amino acids. DNA for the CDR3: TGTGCCAGCAGTGCCGGGACAGGTACTAGCGGGAGCCCCCTCCATGAGCAGTTCTTC. The encoded protein is CASSAGTGTSGSPLHEQFF.

The gene calls are TRBV7-6 and TRBJ2-5, with 14 bases identical to TRBD2. The J segment lost 4 bases and the V segment lost 0 bases, leaving 1 base of the junction unmatched. Germline V gene lookup returns CDR1 SGHVS and CDR2 FNYEAQ. This CDR3 contains 16 residues. CDR3: CASSLAGLAGVETQYF. The CDR3 bases are TGTGCCAGCAGCTTAGCGGGACTAGCGGGAGTAGAGACCCAGTACTTC.

This clonotype appeared a few times. V usage is TRBV5-6 and J usage is TRBJ2-7; no clear D gene. This CDR3 has 15 residues. Germline CDR1 and CDR2: SGHDT and YYEEEE. Trimming left V 5 bases short and J 2 bases short, with 17 bases between. This CDR3 reads CASSRGRHPTYEQYF. The CDR3 DNA reads TGTGCCAGCAGTCGAGGACGGCACCCTACCTACGAGCAGTACTTC.

This rearrangement joins TRBV5-1 to TRBJ2-2; 7 bases fit TRBD2. The V and J ends lost 1 base and 0 bases, in that order; junction bases with no gene match: 3. The CDR3 is 16 amino acids. Germline lookup yields CDR1 SGHRS and CDR2 YFSETQ. The DNA of the CDR3 is TGCGCCAGCAGCTTGTCGGCGGGGGCGAACACCGGGGAGCTGTTTTTT. Translation gives CASSLSAGANTGELFF.

This clonotype was seen many times. The gene calls are TRBV4-1 and TRBJ1-1; D gene ambiguous. Germline CDR1 is MGHRA and CDR2 is YSYEKL. Deletions cut 1 base from V and 7 bases from J, with 16 bases between. The length of the CDR3 is 15 residues. The CDR3 DNA follows: TGCGCCAGCAGCCAAGTCCCATACGACCGAAGTGAAGCTTTCTTT. This gives the protein CASSQVPYDRSEAFF.

This clonotype has more than one count but fewer than ten. CDR3: CASSWGAGGPSAEQFF. The CDR3 bases are TGCGCCAGCAGCTGGGGAGCGGGAGGGCCGTCTGCTGAGCAGTTCTTC. This chain connects TRBV5-1 to TRBJ2-1, with TRBD2 identical over 10 bases. Germline loops: CDR1 SGHRS, CDR2 YFSETQ. The ends lost 3 bases at V and 9 bases at J; junction bases unmatched: 12. The CDR3 is 16 amino acids. Variable domain in full (rest from reference TRBV5-1 and TRBJ2-1): KAGVTQTPRYLIKTRGQQVTLSCSPISGHRSVSWYQQTPGQGLQFLFEYFSETQRNKGNFPGRFSGRQFSNSRSEMNVSTLELGDSALYLCASSWGAGGPSAEQFFGPGTRLTVL.

The rearrangement uses TRBV6-1 and TRBJ2-1, with unresolved D. The V gene's germline CDR1 is MNHNS and CDR2 SASEGT. This CDR3 comprises 14 residues. Trimming cost V 6 bases and J 0 bases, with 9 bases left between them. The chain's CDR3 is CASRGSVSYNEQFF. The CDR3 region has the DNA TGTGCCAGCAGGGGGTCCGTCTCCTACAATGAGCAGTTCTTC.

The table lists this clonotype with a few counts. The J gene is TRBJ2-5, the V gene TRBV20-1; D gene uncertain. Germline CDR1 DFQATT, CDR2 SNEGSKA (reference sequence). The V and J ends lost 1 base and 2 bases respectively, with 5 bases between them. This CDR3 spans 12 amino acids. CDR3: CSARVGQETQYF. The CDR3 DNA reads as TGCAGTGCTAGAGTGGGACAAGAGACCCAGTACTTC.

The CDR3 spells CASSYSGGVTDTQYF. DNA of the CDR3: TGTGCCAGCAGTTACTCGGGGGGGGTCACAGATACGCAGTATTTT. The chain uses TRBV6-5 and TRBJ2-3, with 7 bases lining up with TRBD2. The CDR3 is 15 residues long. V dropped 0 bases and J dropped 2; count of bases not matched to a gene: 2. In germline, CDR1 is MNHEY, CDR2 SVGAGI.

This clonotype was seen ten or more times. The rearrangement uses TRBV10-3 and TRBJ1-2, with D uncertain. Germline CDR1 is ENHRY and CDR2 is SYGVKD. The germline V and J ends were trimmed by 3 bases and 2 bases, with 7 bases remaining between them. This CDR3 contains 13 residues. The CDR3 sequence is CAISDIKNYGYTF. The CDR3 region has the DNA TGTGCCATCAGTGACATAAAGAACTATGGCTACACCTTC.

This chain uses TRBV18 with TRBJ2-1; weak D call: TRBD2 (5 bases). This CDR3 contains 15 residues. V lost 2 bases and J lost 2, with 10 bases in between. Germline CDR1 reads KGHSH; CDR2 reads LQKENI. The CDR3 sequence: CASSPGGGPYNEQFF. The CDR3 coding sequence is TGTGCCAGCTCACCAGGTGGCGGGCCCTACAATGAGCAGTTCTTC.

The J gene is TRBJ2-7, the V gene TRBV18, with D perhaps given as TRBD1 or TRBD2 (5 bases each). The length of the CDR3 is 15 residues. The germline CDR1 and CDR2 sequences are KGHSH and LQKENI. Trimming removed 3 bases from V and 1 base from J, with 13 bases in between. DNA for the CDR3: TGTGCCAGCTCACCCGGGACGAATCTATCCTACGAGCAGTACTTC. Translating gives CASSPGTNLSYEQYF.

This clonotype was seen a handful of times. The rearrangement links TRBV24-1 to TRBJ1-5, with 7 bases identical to TRBD1. The CDR3 consists of 15 residues. Germline lookup yields CDR1 KGHDR and CDR2 SFDVKD. V shed 4 bases and J 3 bases; nucleotides not matched to a gene: 5. DNA for the CDR3: TGTGCCACCAGTGACCCCGGACAGGACAATCAGCCCCAGCATTTT. This codes for CATSDPGQDNQPQHF.

This clonotype was seen only a few times. A read error may account for a junction end that differs from germline. The V call is TRBV20-1, the J call TRBJ2-1; perhaps TRBD2 as D (6 bases). The CDR3 totals 12 residues. In germline, CDR1 is DFQATT, CDR2 SNEGSKA (reference sequence). This chain's CDR3 is CSAPAGYSEQFF. CDR3 sequence (DNA): TGCAGTGCCCCAGCGGGCTACAGTGAGCAGTTCTTC.

In this sample, this clonotype turned up a few times. This chain joins TRBV12-3 or TRBV12-4 and TRBJ2-4; tentatively, D is TRBD2 (6 bases). The CDR3 has 13 amino acids. Trimming removed 3 bases from V and 4 bases from J, with 7 bases in between. In nucleotides, the CDR3 is TGTGCCAGCAGTTTCGGGGGAAAAAACATTCAGTACTTC. It translates to CASSFGGKNIQYF.

This clonotype came up many times. This chain uses TRBV29-1 with TRBJ2-3; D unresolved. Germline assignment: CDR1 SQVTM and CDR2 ANQGSEA. The CDR3 consists of 13 residues. V lost 2 bases, J lost 8 bases, and 14 bases lay in between. The CDR3 bases are TGCAGCGTTGAACCCCCCGGGCCGGGTACGCAGTATTTT. This encodes CSVEPPGPGTQYF.

This clonotype occurred a few times. The V call is TRBV12-3 or TRBV12-4, the J call TRBJ2-5; TRBD2 is a possible D gene (6 bases). CDR3 length: 15 residues. V lost 5 bases, J lost 2 bases, and 15 bases lay in between. CDR3: CASSRAGNAQETQYF. As DNA, the CDR3 is TGTGCCAGCAGTCGGGCGGGGAACGCACAAGAGACCCAGTACTTC.

The chain recombines TRBV5-4 with TRBJ2-4, with 7 bases identical to TRBD2. V gave up 4 bases and J gave up 2 bases; unmatched junction bases: 9. CDR1 SGHNT and CDR2 YYREEE come from the germline V gene (reference sequence). The CDR3 runs to 16 residues. The CDR3 protein is CASSSKGRESKNIQYF. CDR3 nucleotides: TGTGCCAGCAGCAGCAAGGGGCGGGAGTCCAAAAACATTCAGTACTTC.

The sample holds a few counts of this clonotype. The V and J genes are TRBV10-3 and TRBJ1-1, with 7 bases lining up with TRBD1. The CDR3 length is 14 residues. Germline CDR1 is ENHRY and CDR2 is SYGVKD. Germline trimming cut 5 bases from V and 1 base from J; bases unmatched to any gene: 4. This chain's CDR3 is CAISSQGWNTEAFF. Written as DNA, the CDR3 is TGTGCCATCAGTTCACAGGGGTGGAACACTGAAGCTTTCTTT.

This rearrangement joins TRBV15 to TRBJ2-7; 7 bases agree with TRBD1. Germline-derived CDR1 and CDR2 are LNHNV and YYDKDF (reference sequence). The V segment lost 1 base and the J segment 4 bases; nucleotides outside the gene matches: 4. The CDR3 is 14 amino acids. CDR3 region: CATSRVRDRYEQYF. CDR3 DNA sequence: TGTGCCACCAGCAGAGTTAGGGACAGATACGAGCAGTACTTC.

The chain couples TRBV12-3 or TRBV12-4 to TRBJ1-3; no clear D gene. The V gene lost 2 bases and the J gene lost 2 bases, with 13 bases spanning the gap. The CDR3 consists of 16 residues. The CDR3 is CASSLTGGVTGNTIYF. Here the CDR3 DNA reads TGTGCCAGCAGTTTAACCGGCGGGGTAACTGGAAACACCATATATTTT.